The 5 T cell receptor beta chains in this list originate from one sample, sequenced in a study of blood T cells in healthy people across ages. Primed by a sample-barcoded 5' primer and a J-beta primer mix, a second PCR proceeded for 7 to 11 cycles. From the 5' RACE reads, TCRdb called clonotypes with MiXCR, one entry per CDR3 protein. This table has about 1 million distinct CDR3 sequences, 40% to 55% appearing once. The material sequenced was blood. Every receptor here comes from a woman aged 60 to 75 in good health.

The chain employs TRBV5-6 and TRBJ2-1; TRBD1 or TRBD2 may be the D gene (5 bases each). The CDR3 is made up of 14 amino acids. V was pared by 4 bases and J by 4 bases, with 12 bases between. Germline-derived CDR1 and CDR2 are SGHDT and YYEEEE. CDR3 bases: TGTGCCAGCAGCGCCGGGGCTGTATACAATGAGCAGTTCTTC. Encoded protein: CASSAGAVYNEQFF.

V gene TRBV7-2 combines with J gene TRBJ1-1, with 9 bases that match TRBD1. CDR3 length equals 17 residues. CDR1 SGHTA and CDR2 FQGNSA come from the germline V gene. V trimming: 3 bases; J trimming: 0 bases; junction bases outside the gene matches: 8. CDR3: CASSFGQGRFLNTEAFF. The CDR3 region has the DNA TGTGCCAGCAGCTTTGGACAGGGGAGATTTTTGAACACTGAAGCTTTCTTT.

The sample holds a few counts of this clonotype. The chain links TRBV5-1 to TRBJ2-1; 13 nucleotides agree with TRBD2. This CDR3 has 16 residues. V was pared by 3 bases and J by 4 bases, with 4 bases of the junction left unmatched. Germline V lookup: CDR1 SGHRS, CDR2 YFSETQ. CDR3 sequence (DNA): TGCGCCAGCAGCTCGATGGGACTAGCGGGATACAATGAGCAGTTCTTC. Translating it yields CASSSMGLAGYNEQFF. The full variable domain, completed using reference TRBV5-1 and TRBJ2-1, is KAGVTQTPRYLIKTRGQQVTLSCSPISGHRSVSWYQQTPGQGLQFLFEYFSETQRNKGNFPGRFSGRQFSNSRSEMNVSTLELGDSALYLCASSSMGLAGYNEQFFGPGTRLTVL.

This chain links TRBV20-1 with TRBJ2-6; 13 nucleotides align to TRBD2. V lost 5 bases and J lost 3; bases outside the gene matches: 7. The V gene's germline CDR1 is DFQATT and CDR2 SNEGSKA (reference sequence). The CDR3 covers 17 residues. The CDR3, as DNA: TGCAGTGCTGGACTAGCGGGAGAGGGATTTGGGGCCAACGTCCTGACTTTC. Its translation is CSAGLAGEGFGANVLTF.

This clonotype was observed a handful of times. The V call is TRBV6-6, the J call TRBJ2-4; 9 nucleotides line up with TRBD1. The germline gives CDR1 MNHNY, CDR2 SVGAGI (reference sequence). The ends lost 6 bases at V and 7 bases at J; junction bases unmatched: 10. CDR3 size: 15 residues. The CDR3: CASRDYRGRHNIQYF. The CDR3 DNA sequence: TGTGCCAGCAGGGACTACAGGGGGCGGCACAACATTCAGTACTTC.